Shown below are 32 T cell receptor beta chains from a single sample sequenced in a study of CD8 T cells in Susac syndrome. Reverse transcription of roughly 0.5 to 1 ug RNA was performed with random hexamers. Via MiXCR, TCRdb re-called the immunoSEQ multiplex PCR reads, giving one row per CDR3 protein. The profile covers some 100,000 distinct CDR3 sequences, with 90% to 95% appearing a single time and around 0.085% taken by the ten largest. The sequencing sample was made of CD4+ T cells from PBMCs. Receptors originate from a human donor with multiple sclerosis.

The V call is TRBV5-1, the J call TRBJ1-1; D is unresolved. The germline V gene encodes CDR1 SGHRS and CDR2 YFSETQ. The CDR3 consists of 15 residues. V lost 4 bases to trimming and J lost 1 base, with 14 bases between them. For the CDR3, the DNA is TGCGCCAGCAGCCAAGACCCGGACCAGAACACTGAAGCTTTCTTT. Its translation: CASSQDPDQNTEAFF.

The chain combines TRBV15 with TRBJ2-7; 10 bases fit TRBD1. With V trimmed by 1 base and J by 6 bases, 3 bases remained unmatched. CDR1 LNHNV and CDR2 YYDKDF come from the germline V gene (reference sequence). The CDR3 runs 14 residues. The CDR3 nucleotides are TGTGCCACCAGCAGAGCCAGGACAGGGGGCGAGCAGTACTTC. Translation: CATSRARTGGEQYF.

This rearrangement joins TRBV2 to TRBJ2-6; tentatively, D is TRBD1 (6 bases). CDR3 length equals 15 residues. The germline gives CDR1 SNHLY, CDR2 FYNNEI. With 10 bases removed from V and 0 bases from J, the gap between germline ends came to 13 bases. CDR3 sequence (DNA): TGTGCCAACCAACAGGGCCACTCTGGGGCCAACGTCCTGACTTTC. As protein: CANQQGHSGANVLTF.

This chain uses TRBV6-5 with TRBJ2-3; a possible D gene is TRBD1 (6 bases). This CDR3 region has 15 residues. Germline values: CDR1 MNHEY, CDR2 SVGAGI. Trimming removed 6 bases from V and 2 bases from J, with 15 bases in between. CDR3 nucleotides: TGTGCCAGCAGCCTACAGGGTTTCGTCACAGATACGCAGTATTTT. Translated: CASSLQGFVTDTQYF.

The rearrangement joins TRBV29-1 to TRBJ2-2, with unresolved D. The length of the CDR3 is 13 residues. Germline V gives CDR1 SQVTM, CDR2 ANQGSEA. Trimming cost V 4 bases and J 2 bases, with 8 bases left between them. CDR3: CSVGQENTGELFF. The CDR3 DNA sequence: TGCAGCGTTGGGCAGGAAAACACCGGGGAGCTGTTTTTT.

The chain carries TRBV2 and TRBJ2-3; no clear D gene. The CDR3 totals 13 residues. V dropped 7 bases and J dropped 4 bases, with 12 bases sitting between them. Germline-derived CDR1 and CDR2 are SNHLY and FYNNEI. The CDR3 DNA is TGTGCCAGCATCCTAAGGGCGGCAGATACGCAGTATTTT. Translated: CASILRAADTQYF.

The rearrangement uses TRBV6-2 or TRBV6-3 and TRBJ1-2, with D possibly being TRBD1 (6 bases). V lost 3 bases, J lost 8 bases, and 13 bases lay in between. The CDR3 sequence is 13 residues long. Germline V gene data show CDR1 as MNHEY and CDR2 as SVGEGT. The CDR3 loop is CASSYEQGHGYTF. In nucleotides, the CDR3 is TGTGCCAGCAGTTATGAACAGGGCCACGGCTACACCTTC.

The chain employs TRBV29-1 and TRBJ1-3; D perhaps matches TRBD1 (6 bases). The CDR3 loop spans 13 amino acids. V lost 4 bases and J 0 bases, leaving 7 bases between the germline ends. Germline V gene lookup returns CDR1 SQVTM and CDR2 ANQGSEA. The CDR3 DNA is TGCAGCGTTGGACAGGCCTCTGGAAACACCATATATTTT. Its protein is CSVGQASGNTIYF.

This chain links TRBV3-1 with TRBJ2-1; tentative D call: TRBD1 (5 bases). The CDR3 has 14 amino acids. Trimming took 4 bases from V and 8 from J, leaving 15 bases between them. CDR1 LGHDT and CDR2 YNNKEL come from the germline V gene (reference sequence). CDR3 DNA: TGTGCCAGCAGCCGGATGGGGCCGTCCGATGAGCAGTTCTTC. Translating gives CASSRMGPSDEQFF.

The V call is TRBV6-6, the J call TRBJ2-5; 10 nucleotides line up with TRBD2. The germline gives CDR1 MNHNY, CDR2 SVGAGI (reference sequence). CDR3 length equals 14 residues. Trimming at V came to 7 bases and at J to 5 bases, leaving 7 bases not matched to a gene. The CDR3 DNA follows: TGTGCCAGCAACCATCCTAGCGGGGGTGAGACCCAGTACTTC. Protein product: CASNHPSGGETQYF.

The chain combines TRBV4-1 with TRBJ2-3, with TRBD1 matching 7 bases. This CDR3 is built from 19 residues. The trim removed 2 bases at V and 0 bases at J, leaving 14 bases unmatched. Germline V gene lookup returns CDR1 MGHRA and CDR2 YSYEKL. CDR3 coding DNA: TGCGCCAGCAGCCAAAGAGCCGGGACAGAGTCGTCTAGCACAGATACGCAGTATTTT. Its protein is CASSQRAGTESSSTDTQYF.

The chain carries TRBV11-2 and TRBJ1-1; D ambiguous. This CDR3 is built from 14 residues. V dropped 7 bases and J dropped 0 bases, with 12 bases sitting between them. Germline V gene data show CDR1 as SGHAT and CDR2 as FQNNGV. Written as DNA, the CDR3 is TGTGCCAGCACCATTGGACGCTTGAACACTGAAGCTTTCTTT. It encodes CASTIGRLNTEAFF.

The V gene is TRBV3-1, the J gene TRBJ1-3, with a tentative D call TRBD1 (5 bases). Germline V CDR1 and CDR2: LGHDT, YNNKEL (reference sequence). The CDR3 runs to 15 residues. The V gene lost 4 bases and the J gene lost 2 bases, with 12 bases spanning the gap. DNA for the CDR3: TGTGCCAGCAGCCTCAGGGAGAAGCCTGGAAACACCATATATTTT. Residues: CASSLREKPGNTIYF.

This chain uses TRBV7-2 with TRBJ2-5; TRBD1 or TRBD2 may be the D gene (5 bases each). V was pared by 5 bases and J by 5 bases, with 15 bases between. This CDR3 is built from 14 residues. Germline CDR1 and CDR2: SGHTA and FQGNSA. CDR3 protein: CASSTPGGGETQYF. The CDR3 DNA is TGTGCCAGCAGCACCCCCGGTGGGGGTGAGACCCAGTACTTC. Full variable domain (remainder filled in from reference TRBV7-2 and TRBJ2-5): GAGVSQSPSNKVTEKGKDVELRCDPISGHTALYWYRQSLGQGLEFLIYFQGNSAPDKSGLPSDRFSAERTGGSVSTLTIQRTQQEDSAVYLCASSTPGGGETQYFGPGTRLLVL.

The CDR3 loop reads CASSQEGTAGQTQYF. The DNA of the CDR3 is TGCGCCAGCAGCCAAGAAGGGACAGCCGGGCAGACCCAGTACTTC. V is TRBV4-1 and J is TRBJ2-5; 7 bases are shared with TRBD1. CDR3 length: 15 amino acids. The V gene end was trimmed by 0 bases and the J gene end by 6 bases; junction bases not matched to a gene: 7. Looked up from germline, CDR1 is MGHRA and CDR2 is YSYEKL.

The rearrangement links TRBV7-8 to TRBJ2-7, with 14 bases lining up with TRBD2. The V and J ends lost 2 bases and 3 bases, in that order; junction bases with no gene match: 9. CDR1 is SGHVS and CDR2 is FQNEAQ in the germline V gene. The CDR3 runs 18 residues. Here the CDR3 DNA reads TGTGCCAGCAGCTTAAAGTCGGGGACTAGCGGGGGATACTACGAGCAGTACTTC. This translates into CASSLKSGTSGGYYEQYF.

The chain combines TRBV7-9 with TRBJ1-2, with TRBD1 identical over 7 bases. The CDR3 has 14 amino acids. J lost 7 bases, V lost 1 base, and 6 bases had no gene match. Germline loops: CDR1 SEHNR, CDR2 FQNEAQ (reference sequence). The CDR3 spells CASSLGQGKGGYTF. Written as DNA, the CDR3 is TGTGCCAGCAGCTTAGGACAGGGTAAAGGTGGCTACACCTTC.

This chain uses TRBV5-1 with TRBJ1-6, with D possibly TRBD1 on 5 matching bases. This CDR3 has 14 residues. Looked up from germline, CDR1 is SGHRS and CDR2 is YFSETQ. V shed 4 bases and J shed 7 bases, with 12 bases lying between them. CDR3 DNA sequence: TGCGCCAGCAGCCCGAGGGACGGAAATTCACCCCTCCACTTT. Translating it yields CASSPRDGNSPLHF.

V and J are TRBV4-1 and TRBJ2-4; 9 nucleotides match TRBD1. The CDR3 runs to 17 residues. Germline V gene sequence: CDR1 MGHRA, CDR2 YSYEKL. Germline trimming cut 6 bases from V and 1 base from J; bases unmatched to any gene: 10. The DNA of the CDR3 is TGCGCCAGCAGTCCCGGGACAGGGATTTTCGCCAAAAACATTCAGTACTTC. It is translated as CASSPGTGIFAKNIQYF.

This chain links TRBV5-1 with TRBJ1-1; D remains ambiguous. The V end lost 1 base, the J end lost 4 bases, and 8 bases lay between the germline ends. The length of the CDR3 is 13 residues. The germline gives CDR1 SGHRS, CDR2 YFSETQ. The CDR3 is CASSLNSGTEAFF. CDR3 in DNA: TGCGCCAGCAGCTTGAACAGCGGCACTGAAGCTTTCTTT.

The genes are TRBV5-1 and TRBJ2-5; 9 bases match TRBD1. The CDR3 sequence is 15 residues long. The germline CDR1 and CDR2 sequences are SGHRS and YFSETQ. V lost 2 bases to trimming and J lost 5 bases; unmatched junction nucleotides: 7. CDR3 sequence reads: CASSLGTGMYETQYF. Written as DNA, the CDR3 is TGCGCCAGCAGCTTAGGGACAGGGATGTACGAGACCCAGTACTTC.

The CDR3 spells CATSDDRSYNEQFF. CDR3 bases: TGTGCCACCAGTGATGACAGGTCCTACAATGAGCAGTTCTTC. The chain joins TRBV24-1 to TRBJ2-1, with TRBD1 as a possible D gene (6 bases). Germline V gene data show CDR1 as KGHDR and CDR2 as SFDVKD. This CDR3 comprises 14 residues. The ends were cut back, 3 bases at V and 1 base at J, with 6 bases in the middle.

The chain has TRBV27 and TRBJ2-1, with D unresolved. The CDR3 is 15 residues long. Germline V gives CDR1 MNHEY, CDR2 SMNVEV (reference sequence). V was trimmed by 8 bases and J by 8 bases, leaving 22 bases between them. DNA for the CDR3: TGTGCCAGCCGCTTACGGGCCGCGTCTTTTGATGAGCAGTTCTTC. Its protein is CASRLRAASFDEQFF.

The chain has TRBV10-1 and TRBJ2-3, with D possibly being TRBD1 (6 bases). CDR1 and CDR2 (germline): WNHNN, SYGVQD (reference sequence). Trimming took off 2 bases at V and 1 base at J, with 16 bases between the two ends. The length of the CDR3 is 17 residues. CDR3 residues: CASSEAQTGLGTDTQYF. DNA of the CDR3: TGCGCCAGCAGTGAGGCCCAGACAGGCCTTGGCACAGATACGCAGTATTTT.

Only a few counts were recorded for this clonotype. CDR3: CSGTGGGEQYF. In DNA, the CDR3 is TGCAGCGGCACAGGGGGAGGCGAGCAGTACTTC. V and J are TRBV29-1 and TRBJ2-7; 8 nucleotides align to TRBD1. J gave up 6 bases and V 7 bases, and 5 bases lay outside the gene matches. The CDR3 totals 11 residues. The germline V gene has CDR1 SQVTM and CDR2 ANQGSEA.

This clonotype has only a few counts. This chain uses TRBV7-3 with TRBJ2-6; D is unclear. The CDR3 runs to 16 residues. V shed 2 bases and J shed 0 bases, with 8 bases lying between them. The germline V gene has CDR1 SGHTA and CDR2 FQGTGA. CDR3 sequence: CASSLSAASGANVLTF. The CDR3 DNA is TGTGCCAGCAGCTTATCGGCAGCCTCTGGGGCCAACGTCCTGACTTTC.

The gene calls are TRBV2 and TRBJ1-1; D possibly corresponds to TRBD1 (5 bases). Germline loops: CDR1 SNHLY, CDR2 FYNNEI. This CDR3 is built from 13 residues. Trimming took 11 bases from V and 4 from J, leaving 17 bases between them. CDR3 amino acids: CACSRDQGTEAFF. The CDR3, as DNA: TGTGCCTGTTCCAGGGATCAGGGCACTGAAGCTTTCTTT.

The chain has TRBV6-6 and TRBJ1-1; 7 positions agree with TRBD1. The CDR3 is made up of 14 amino acids. Germline CDR1 is MNHNY and CDR2 is SVGAGI (reference sequence). The J segment lost 3 bases and the V segment lost 8 bases, leaving 9 bases of the junction unmatched. Here the CDR3 DNA reads TGTGCCAGCGCCCCTGACAGGGCGTACACTGAAGCTTTCTTT. This sequence encodes CASAPDRAYTEAFF.

The CDR3 sequence: CASSQLLSTDTQYF. The CDR3 nucleotides are TGCGCCAGCAGCCAACTACTTAGCACAGATACGCAGTATTTT. The V and J genes are TRBV4-1 and TRBJ2-3; D uncertain. The CDR3 extends over 14 amino acids. Germline assignment: CDR1 MGHRA and CDR2 YSYEKL. The ends were cut back, 2 bases at V and 0 bases at J, with 6 bases in the middle.

The chain employs TRBV9 and TRBJ1-4; no reliable D call. Germline V gene lookup returns CDR1 SGDLS and CDR2 YYNGEE. Trimming stripped 0 bases from V and 7 bases from J, with 13 bases between. This CDR3 contains 15 residues. The CDR3 bases are TGTGCCAGCAGCGTAGGGGAACAAATGGGTGAAAAACTGTTTTTT. Its translation: CASSVGEQMGEKLFF.

The rearrangement joins TRBV9 to TRBJ2-1; tentatively, D is TRBD2 (6 bases). This CDR3 region has 15 residues. Germline CDR1 reads SGDLS; CDR2 reads YYNGEE. With 7 bases removed from V and 7 bases from J, the gap between germline ends came to 21 bases. The CDR3 protein is CASQPPTPAGNEQFF. The CDR3 region has the DNA TGTGCCAGCCAACCCCCGACACCCGCGGGGAATGAGCAGTTCTTC.

The chain joins TRBV4-2 to TRBJ2-7; D is perhaps TRBD1 or TRBD2 (5 bases each). Looked up from germline, CDR1 is LGHNA and CDR2 is YNFKEQ. Trimming removed 6 bases from V and 5 bases from J, with 17 bases in between. This CDR3 spans 14 amino acids. CDR3 sequence: CASRGDLEVHEQYF. CDR3 sequence (DNA): TGTGCCAGCAGGGGGGACCTCGAAGTCCACGAGCAGTACTTC.